This T cell receptor (beta chain) was recorded in a study of blood T cell repertoires in COVID-19. Study context: Some COVID-19 samples were acute and others convalescent; all came from the United States, Italy and Spain.

The repertoire was sequenced with immunoSEQ multiplex PCR; TCRdb's copy has only in-frame clones and lacks some. The data contain about 110,000 clones, approximately 80% of them seen just once; the ten biggest clones take up 4.3%. V lost 4 bases to trimming and J lost 7 bases; unmatched junction nucleotides: 11. The CDR3 has 15 residues. Looked up from germline, CDR1 is KGHSH and CDR2 is LQKENI. The origin of this receptor is a man in his sixties or seventies with acute or convalescent COVID-19. The chain carries TRBV18 and TRBJ1-2; 8 nucleotides match TRBD1. The specimen sequenced was peripheral blood. DNA of the CDR3: TGTGCCAGCTCACTAGGAACAGGGGGAGGAAGTGGCTACACCTTC. This gives the protein CASSLGTGGGSGYTF.